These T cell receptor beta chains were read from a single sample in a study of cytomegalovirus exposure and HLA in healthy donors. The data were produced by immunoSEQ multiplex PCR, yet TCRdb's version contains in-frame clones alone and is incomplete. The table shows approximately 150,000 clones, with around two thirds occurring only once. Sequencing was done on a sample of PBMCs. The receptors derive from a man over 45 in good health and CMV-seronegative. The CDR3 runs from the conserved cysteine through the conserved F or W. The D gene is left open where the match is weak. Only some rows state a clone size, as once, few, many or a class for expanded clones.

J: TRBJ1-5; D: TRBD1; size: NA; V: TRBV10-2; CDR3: CASRRDRGNQPQHF; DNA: TGCGCCAGCAGACGGGACAGGGGGAATCAGCCCCAGCATTTT
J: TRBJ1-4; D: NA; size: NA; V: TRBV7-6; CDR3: CASSFGLRGSNEKLFF; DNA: TGTGCCAGCAGCTTCGGACTCAGGGGCAGTAATGAAAAACTGTTTTTT
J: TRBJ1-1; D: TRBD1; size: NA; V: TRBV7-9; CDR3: CASSSQGGNTEAFF; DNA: TGTGCCAGCAGCTCTCAGGGGGGGAACACTGAAGCTTTCTTT
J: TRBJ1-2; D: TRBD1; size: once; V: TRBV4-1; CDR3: CASSQEGQGLGDGYTF; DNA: TGCGCCAGCAGCCAAGAGGGACAGGGATTGGGTGATGGCTACACCTTC
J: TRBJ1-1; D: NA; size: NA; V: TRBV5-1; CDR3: CASILSAGGTEAFF; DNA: TGCGCCAGCATTCTAAGTGCGGGGGGCACTGAAGCTTTCTTT
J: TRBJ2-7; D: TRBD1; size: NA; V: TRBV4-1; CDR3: CASRSGQGSLDEQYF; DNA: TGCGCCAGCAGATCCGGACAGGGAAGTTTGGACGAGCAGTACTTC
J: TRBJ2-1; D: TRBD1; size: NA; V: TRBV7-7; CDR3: CASSWDRLGVNEQFF; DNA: TGTGCTAGCAGCTGGGACAGGCTAGGGGTCAATGAGCAGTTCTTC
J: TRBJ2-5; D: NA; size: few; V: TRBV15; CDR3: CATSRVSRGGETQYF; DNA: TGTGCCACCAGCAGAGTTTCGCGAGGGGGAGAGACCCAGTACTTC
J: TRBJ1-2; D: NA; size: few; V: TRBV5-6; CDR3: CASSLNSYGYTF; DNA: TGTGCCAGCAGCTTGAACAGCTATGGCTACACCTTC
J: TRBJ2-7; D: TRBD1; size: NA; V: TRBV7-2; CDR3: CASRLTGSSYEQYF; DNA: TGTGCCAGCAGGCTGACAGGGAGCTCCTACGAGCAGTACTTC
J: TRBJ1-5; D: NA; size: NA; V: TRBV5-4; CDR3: CASSSYGTSQPQHF; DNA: TGTGCCAGCAGCTCCTACGGGACTTCCCAGCCCCAGCATTTT
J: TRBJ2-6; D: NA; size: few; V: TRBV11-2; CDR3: CASSRYGAVSGANVLTF; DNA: TGTGCCAGCAGCCGTTATGGGGCTGTGTCTGGGGCCAACGTCCTGACTTTC
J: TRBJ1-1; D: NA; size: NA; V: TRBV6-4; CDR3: CASSRDSNTEAFF; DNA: TGTGCCAGCAGCCGAGATTCGAACACTGAAGCTTTCTTT